The clone carrying this TCR beta chain was seen ten or more times. Germline V gives CDR1 MNHEY, CDR2 SVGAGI. V was pared by 8 bases and J by 5 bases, with 16 bases of the junction left unmatched. The CDR3 extends over 16 amino acids. This sample is part of a study of neurological immune-mediated disorders. Time point: longitudinal time-point 1 (baseline). TCRdb itself ran the 5' RACE reads through MiXCR, one entry per CDR3 protein. This table has tens of thousands of distinct CDR3 sequences, 9.5% to 12% appearing once. Material: PBMCs. This receptor was obtained from a male donor with HTLV-1-associated myelopathy (HAM/TSP). The J gene is TRBJ1-2, the V gene TRBV6-5; 8 bases match TRBD1. The CDR3 DNA follows: TGTGCCAGCCGTAACCCGACAGGGGAGGGAGGGTATGGCTACACCTTC. This gives the protein CASRNPTGEGGYGYTF.